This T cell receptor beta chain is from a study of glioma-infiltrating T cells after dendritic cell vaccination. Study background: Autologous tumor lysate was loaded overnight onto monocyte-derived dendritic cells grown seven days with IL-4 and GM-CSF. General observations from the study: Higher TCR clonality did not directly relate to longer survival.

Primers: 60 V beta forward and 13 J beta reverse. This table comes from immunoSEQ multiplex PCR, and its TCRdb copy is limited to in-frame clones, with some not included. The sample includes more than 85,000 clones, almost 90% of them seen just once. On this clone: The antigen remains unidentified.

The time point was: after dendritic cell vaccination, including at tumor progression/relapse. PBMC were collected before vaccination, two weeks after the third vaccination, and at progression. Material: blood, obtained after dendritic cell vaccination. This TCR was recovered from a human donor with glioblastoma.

As DNA, the CDR3 is TGTGCCAGCAGCCAAGAGGTTGGGGGGGCCAGGTTCTTC. Encoded protein: CASSQEVGGARFF. This chain uses TRBV4-2 with TRBJ2-1; D might be TRBD2 (7 bases). The CDR3 contains 13 residues. CDR1 is LGHNA, CDR2 YNFKEQ, per germline. V lost 0 bases to trimming and J lost 15 bases, with 15 bases between them.